Below, one T cell receptor (beta chain) is given with its context. The antigen remains unidentified. The entry originates in a study of shared clonotypes between healthy human individuals. General observations from the study: The represented genetic and exposure-history diversity was limited by the small number of donors. In a few donors, about 5% of naive CD4 clonotypes appeared in common.

The authors divided CD4+ cells into CD45RA+ naive and CD45RA-negative memory subsets. The assay was immunoSEQ multiplex PCR, and TCRdb's table has in-frame clones only and misses some. The sample lists 2 million to 2.5 million clones; approximately 93% were seen once. Trimming removed 0 bases from V and 7 bases from J, with 18 bases in between. The CDR3 is made up of 16 amino acids. The germline V gene has CDR1 GTSNPN and CDR2 SVGIG (reference sequence). The TCR comes from a man aged 18 to 30 in good health. Some clones in this sample may be carry-over from other donors' samples. The material sequenced was naive CD4+ T cells from PBMCs. Described subset: CD45RA+ positively selected. The chain is built from TRBV30 and TRBJ1-4; D is unresolved. Written as DNA, the CDR3 is TGTGCCTGGAGTGTACTGGTGGCCAGTTTCCCTGAAAAACTGTTTTTT. Translated: CAWSVLVASFPEKLFF. Supplemented by reference TRBV30 and TRBJ1-4, the full variable domain reads SQTIHQWPATLVQPVGSPLSLECTVEGTSNPNLYWYRQAAGRGLQLLFYSVGIGQISSEVPQNLSASRPQDRQFILSSKKLLLSDSGFYLCAWSVLVASFPEKLFFGSGTQLSVL.